These 15 T cell receptor beta chains were all obtained from the same sample, sequenced in a study of spatial heterogeneity in lung cancer. In TCRdb, the 5' RACE reads were re-called with MiXCR into one record per CDR3 protein. Of some 120,000 distinct CDR3 sequences in the sample, 12% were seen once. Time point described: blood at routine non-recurrence follow-up after resection. Sequencing of whole RNA from tumor, nontumor lung or frozen PBMC involved no sorting. The sample in question was PBMCs, obtained at follow-up. The receptors originated from a male donor with early-stage non-small cell lung cancer.

The chain uses TRBV27 and TRBJ2-1; D might be TRBD2 (5 bases). Trimming shortened V by 6 bases and J by 4 bases, and 7 bases separated the two germline ends. CDR1 is MNHEY, CDR2 SMNVEV, per germline (reference sequence). CDR3 length: 12 amino acids. CDR3 protein: CASRRTYNEQFF. The CDR3, as DNA: TGTGCCAGCAGACGGACTTACAATGAGCAGTTCTTC.

This clonotype was observed a handful of times. V usage is TRBV7-9 and J usage is TRBJ1-1; D ambiguous. The CDR3 has 14 amino acids. Trimming removed 4 bases from V and 1 base from J, with 10 bases in between. Germline CDR1 reads SEHNR; CDR2 reads FQNEAQ (reference sequence). The CDR3 reads CASSSSGRNTEAFF. As DNA, the CDR3 is TGTGCCAGCAGCTCCTCAGGACGGAACACTGAAGCTTTCTTT.

This clonotype came up many times. This chain links TRBV5-1 with TRBJ1-5; 9 nucleotides match TRBD1. The CDR3 runs 14 residues. Germline V gene data show CDR1 as SGHRS and CDR2 as YFSETQ. V lost 2 bases, J lost 8 bases, and 5 bases stayed unmatched. DNA of the CDR3: TGCGCCAGCAGCTTAGGACAGGGGAACGAGCCCCAGCATTTT. Its protein product is CASSLGQGNEPQHF.

This clonotype was seen many times. The V call is TRBV11-2, the J call TRBJ1-6; no clear D. The CDR3 is 14 residues long. In germline, CDR1 is SGHAT, CDR2 FQNNGV. V was trimmed by 0 bases and J by 15 bases, leaving 15 bases between them. The CDR3 DNA reads as TGTGCCAGCAGCTTAGACCCCTCCCAAAGAGACCTCCACTTT. Translated, it gives CASSLDPSQRDLHF.

This clonotype was found a few times. V is TRBV5-8 and J is TRBJ1-6; 8 bases are shared with TRBD1. CDR3 size: 14 residues. The V segment lost 9 bases and the J segment 8 bases; nucleotides outside the gene matches: 10. Germline values: CDR1 SGHTS, CDR2 YDEGEE. CDR3 nucleotide sequence: TGTGCCACTGAAGCCGGGACAGGATATTCACCCCTCCACTTT. Translating gives CATEAGTGYSPLHF.

This clonotype was detected a few times. The chain carries TRBV6-5 and TRBJ1-1, with D possibly TRBD1 on 6 matching bases. The CDR3 loop spans 14 amino acids. Germline V lookup: CDR1 MNHEY, CDR2 SVGAGI. Between the trimmed V and J ends, which lost 6 bases and 11 bases, there was a span of 22 bases. The CDR3 spells CASRRASGTTKAFF. The CDR3 DNA reads as TGTGCCAGCAGACGGGCCTCAGGGACAACGAAGGCTTTCTTT.

The CDR3 region has the DNA TGTGCCAGCAGTGACAGGGTTACAAGCGAGCAGTACTTC. This sequence encodes CASSDRVTSEQYF. This chain connects TRBV12-3 or TRBV12-4 to TRBJ2-7, with 7 bases that match TRBD1. The CDR3 runs 13 residues. J lost 6 bases, V lost 5 bases, and 7 bases had no gene match.

A few counts support this clonotype. The chain links TRBV20-1 to TRBJ2-5; a possible D gene is TRBD1 (5 bases). V lost 5 bases to trimming and J lost 0 bases, with 13 bases between them. CDR1 is DFQATT and CDR2 is SNEGSKA in the germline V gene (reference sequence). The CDR3 consists of 14 residues. The CDR3 bases are TGCAGTGCTGGTCGACGACAGTACCAAGAGACCCAGTACTTC. Amino acids: CSAGRRQYQETQYF.

The rearrangement links TRBV20-1 to TRBJ2-5, with 9 bases identical to TRBD2. CDR1 is DFQATT and CDR2 is SNEGSKA in the germline V gene (reference sequence). The CDR3 has 15 residues. The ends lost 5 bases at V and 0 bases at J; junction bases unmatched: 7. CDR3: CSAQGLALYQETQYF. CDR3 nucleotides: TGCAGTGCTCAAGGACTAGCGTTGTACCAAGAGACCCAGTACTTC.

This clonotype was recorded at least ten times. The chain links TRBV6-2 or TRBV6-3 to TRBJ2-5; 7 bases are shared with TRBD1. CDR1 and CDR2 (germline): MNHEY, SVGEGT. The CDR3 length is 15 residues. Unmatched junction bases numbered 4, after V lost 2 bases and J lost 1 base. CDR3 in DNA: TGTGCCAGCAGTTACCCTCGGACAGGCCAAGAGACCCAGTACTTC. Translation gives CASSYPRTGQETQYF.

In this sample, this clonotype turned up many times. The chain combines TRBV5-1 with TRBJ1-2, with 9 positions matching TRBD1. J gave up 8 bases and V 4 bases, and 9 bases lay outside the gene matches. The CDR3 extends over 14 amino acids. Germline CDR1 is SGHRS and CDR2 is YFSETQ. In nucleotides, the CDR3 is TGCGCCAGCAGCGCTGGACAGGGGAAGAGCGGCTACACCTTC. Its translation: CASSAGQGKSGYTF.

This clonotype showed up just a few times. The chain joins TRBV7-2 to TRBJ2-3; 10 nucleotides match TRBD2. CDR3 length: 12 residues. Germline CDR1 is SGHTA and CDR2 is FQGNSA. J was trimmed by 9 bases and V by 5 bases; bases with no gene match: 2. This chain's CDR3 is CASSLSGGTQYF. In DNA form, the CDR3 reads TGTGCCAGCAGCCTTAGCGGGGGGACGCAGTATTTT. Combining the CDR3 with reference TRBV7-2 and TRBJ2-3 gives the whole variable domain GAGVSQSPSNKVTEKGKDVELRCDPISGHTALYWYRQSLGQGLEFLIYFQGNSAPDKSGLPSDRFSAERTGGSVSTLTIQRTQQEDSAVYLCASSLSGGTQYFGPGTRLTVL.

The chain joins TRBV7-2 to TRBJ1-1, with unresolved D. CDR1 is SGHTA, CDR2 FQGNSA, per germline. Trimming took 1 base from V and 4 from J, leaving 7 bases between them. The CDR3 totals 13 residues. CDR3 sequence: CASSLVWSTEAFF. CDR3 nucleotide sequence: TGTGCCAGCAGCTTAGTCTGGAGCACTGAAGCTTTCTTT. Complete variable domain (other parts from reference TRBV7-2 and TRBJ1-1): GAGVSQSPSNKVTEKGKDVELRCDPISGHTALYWYRQSLGQGLEFLIYFQGNSAPDKSGLPSDRFSAERTGGSVSTLTIQRTQQEDSAVYLCASSLVWSTEAFFGQGTRLTVV.

This clonotype occurred a few times. As DNA, the CDR3 is TGTGCCAGCAGCCAAGGCAGGCCCTCAGGCACTGAAGCTTTCTTT. Translating it yields CASSQGRPSGTEAFF. The rearrangement links TRBV3-1 to TRBJ1-1; D is ambiguous. The V and J ends lost 1 base and 4 bases respectively, with 13 bases between them. Per germline, CDR1 LGHDT and CDR2 YNNKEL (reference sequence). CDR3 length: 15 amino acids.

This clonotype has a handful of counts. The chain has TRBV7-2 and TRBJ1-1, with D tentatively TRBD1 (6 bases). The CDR3 spans 13 residues. V was cut by 5 bases and J by 5 bases, with 12 bases left in between. Germline-derived CDR1 and CDR2 are SGHTA and FQGNSA. The CDR3 DNA sequence: TGTGCCAGCAGCACGGGGGCGCTTACTGAAGCTTTCTTT. Its translation: CASSTGALTEAFF. Filled out from reference TRBV7-2 and TRBJ1-1, the complete variable domain reads GAGVSQSPSNKVTEKGKDVELRCDPISGHTALYWYRQSLGQGLEFLIYFQGNSAPDKSGLPSDRFSAERTGGSVSTLTIQRTQQEDSAVYLCASSTGALTEAFFGQGTRLTVV.